These 21 T cell receptor beta chains share one sample of origin, sequenced in a study of Graves' ophthalmopathy and Graves' hyperthyroidism. Scientists amplified the TCR beta CDR3 regions from RNA transcripts. An initial RT-PCR round employing HTBI primers preceded a second-round multiplex PCR. Each CDR3 protein is one row after TCRdb ran MiXCR on the multiplex PCR reads. The table records 400,000 to 450,000 distinct CDR3 sequences, roughly 21% of them present only once. The sequencing sample was made of peripheral blood. The receptors here all came from a woman under 30 with stable Graves' hyperthyroidism.

This clonotype was recorded many times. V is TRBV28 and J is TRBJ1-2; 8 nucleotides agree with TRBD1. The CDR3 contains 16 residues. Trimming removed 4 bases from V and 0 bases from J; junction bases left unmatched: 7. The germline V gene has CDR1 MDHEN and CDR2 SYDVKM. The CDR3 protein is CASSYSGGLSNYGYTF. The CDR3 DNA sequence: TGTGCCAGCAGTTATTCAGGGGGCCTCTCTAACTATGGCTACACCTTC.

This clonotype showed up many times. The chain is built from TRBV7-8 and TRBJ2-7, with 10 nucleotides matching TRBD1. V trimming: 1 base; J trimming: 3 bases; junction bases outside the gene matches: 9. This CDR3 region has 17 residues. CDR1 is SGHVS and CDR2 is FQNEAQ in the germline V gene. This CDR3 is CASSLEGFGTGVYEQYF. As DNA, the CDR3 is TGTGCCAGCAGCTTAGAAGGGTTCGGGACAGGGGTCTACGAGCAGTACTTC.

At least ten counts were recorded for this clonotype. V gene TRBV5-1 combines with J gene TRBJ1-1; 7 nucleotides align to TRBD1. This CDR3 comprises 15 residues. Germline CDR1 reads SGHRS; CDR2 reads YFSETQ. Trimming at V came to 0 bases and at J to 1 base, leaving 3 bases not matched to a gene. The CDR3 bases are TGCGCCAGCAGCTTGGGACAGGGTTGGAACACTGAAGCTTTCTTT. Translation gives CASSLGQGWNTEAFF.

This clonotype was seen a few times. A read error may produce the germline difference seen at one junction end. This sequence joins TRBV29-1 and TRBJ2-4; weak D call: TRBD1 (6 bases). The length of the CDR3 is 15 residues. Germline V lookup: CDR1 SQVTM, CDR2 ANQGSEA. In nucleotides, the CDR3 is TGCAGCGTTGAAAGCCAGGGGAGAGCCAAAAACATTAAGTACTTC. It specifies CSVESQGRAKNIKYF.

This clonotype showed up just a few times. The chain joins TRBV2 to TRBJ1-2; 9 nucleotides line up with TRBD1. The V gene's germline CDR1 is SNHLY and CDR2 FYNNEI. CDR3 size: 16 residues. Trimming removed 5 bases from V and 2 bases from J; junction bases left unmatched: 9. The CDR3 spells CASSPTGTGRNYGYTF. The DNA of the CDR3 is TGTGCCAGCAGTCCCACCGGGACAGGGCGCAACTATGGCTACACCTTC.

This clonotype was found many times. The chain recombines TRBV20-1 with TRBJ2-7; perhaps TRBD1 as D (6 bases). CDR3 size: 14 residues. Germline CDR1 is DFQATT and CDR2 is SNEGSKA (reference sequence). V was trimmed by 7 bases and J by 8 bases, leaving 24 bases between them. The CDR3, as DNA: TGCAGTGTCCCGTCGGGACACGAGGAAATCAAGCAGTACTTC. This gives the protein CSVPSGHEEIKQYF.

This chain links TRBV6-5 with TRBJ1-2; 7 nucleotides line up with TRBD1. The CDR3 loop spans 14 amino acids. CDR1 MNHEY and CDR2 SVGAGI come from the germline V gene. Unmatched junction bases numbered 6, after V lost 4 bases and J lost 4 bases. The CDR3 here is CASSSIQGSYGYTF. As DNA, the CDR3 is TGTGCCAGCAGTTCTATACAGGGGAGCTATGGCTACACCTTC.

This clonotype was counted at least ten times. This sequence joins TRBV7-2 and TRBJ2-5, with 13 positions matching TRBD2. The CDR3 is 16 amino acids. J gave up 7 bases and V 2 bases, and 7 bases lay outside the gene matches. Germline V gene sequence: CDR1 SGHTA, CDR2 FQGNSA. This CDR3 is CASSLSRTSGRGTQYF. Here the CDR3 DNA reads TGTGCCAGCAGCTTAAGTCGGACTAGCGGGAGAGGGACCCAGTACTTC.

This clonotype was detected ten times or more. The genes are TRBV6-4 and TRBJ2-2; D uncertain. Trimming cost V 6 bases and J 7 bases, with 33 bases left between them. CDR1 is MRHNA and CDR2 is SNTAGT in the germline V gene. The CDR3 totals 20 residues. The CDR3 region is CASRKCHADREASPHGELFF. The CDR3 nucleotides are TGTGCCAGCAGAAAGTGTCACGCGGACCGCGAAGCCTCCCCCCACGGGGAGCTGTTTTTT.

The genes are TRBV28 and TRBJ1-1, with a possible D match to TRBD1 (5 bases). Looked up from germline, CDR1 is MDHEN and CDR2 is SYDVKM. V dropped 7 bases and J dropped 1 base, with 13 bases sitting between them. The CDR3 is 14 amino acids. The chain's CDR3 is CASTLGDSNTEAFF. The CDR3 bases are TGTGCCAGCACCTTAGGGGATTCGAACACTGAAGCTTTCTTT. The variable domain in full, with the rest retrieved from reference TRBV28 and TRBJ1-1, is DVKVTQSSRYLVKRTGEKVFLECVQDMDHENMFWYRQDPGLGLRLIYFSYDVKMKEKGDIPEGYSVSREKKERFSLILESASTNQTSMYLCASTLGDSNTEAFFGQGTRLTVV.

This clonotype was observed at least ten times. The chain's CDR3 is CASSSGQTMNTEAFF. CDR3 coding DNA: TGTGCCAGCAGCTCGGGACAGACCATGAACACTGAAGCTTTCTTT. The chain recombines TRBV7-9 with TRBJ1-1; 7 nucleotides match TRBD1. Trimming at V came to 4 bases and at J to 0 bases, leaving 5 bases not matched to a gene. Germline V gene sequence: CDR1 SEHNR, CDR2 FQNEAQ (reference sequence). The CDR3 runs 15 residues.

V usage is TRBV2 and J usage is TRBJ1-1; possibly TRBD1 for D (6 bases). This CDR3 is 15 amino acids long. Per the germline V gene, CDR1 is SNHLY and CDR2 is FYNNEI. V lost 1 base and J lost 1, with 10 bases in between. The CDR3 region is CASSEDQGQNTEAFF. Here the CDR3 DNA reads TGTGCCAGCAGTGAAGATCAGGGGCAGAACACTGAAGCTTTCTTT.

This clonotype was seen ten or more times. The chain carries TRBV30 and TRBJ2-2; D is uncertain. The CDR3 runs to 12 residues. Trimming took 5 bases from V and 4 from J, leaving 8 bases between them. The germline gives CDR1 GTSNPN, CDR2 SVGIG (reference sequence). This chain's CDR3 is CAWSKSTGELFF. CDR3 coding DNA: TGTGCCTGGTCCAAGTCCACCGGGGAGCTGTTTTTT.

This clonotype was seen a few times. Relative to the germline gene, one junction end is altered; a read error may explain this. This sequence joins TRBV20-1 and TRBJ2-4; 7 nucleotides align to TRBD2. The CDR3 sequence is 15 residues long. Germline values: CDR1 DFQATT, CDR2 SNEGSKA (reference sequence). The CDR3 protein is CSARLAGVAKNIKYF. The CDR3 coding sequence is TGCAGTGCTAGATTGGCGGGAGTAGCCAAAAACATTAAGTACTTC.

This clonotype was counted ten times or more. This chain connects TRBV12-3 or TRBV12-4 to TRBJ2-7; 7 bases line up with TRBD1. This CDR3 has 15 residues. Trimming removed 6 bases from V and 2 bases from J; junction bases left unmatched: 10. DNA for the CDR3: TGTGCCAGCAGGCCAGGGACAGCACCCACCTACGAGCAGTACTTC. It specifies CASRPGTAPTYEQYF.

This clonotype came up many times. The CDR3 region is CASSLLGQGGFGYTF. The CDR3 DNA reads as TGCGCCAGCAGCTTGCTGGGACAGGGGGGATTCGGCTACACCTTC. The rearrangement links TRBV5-1 to TRBJ1-2; 11 bases match TRBD1. The V gene's germline CDR1 is SGHRS and CDR2 YFSETQ. CDR3 length: 15 amino acids. Trimming removed 1 base from V and 8 bases from J; junction bases left unmatched: 7.

The V and J genes are TRBV29-1 and TRBJ2-2; D is ambiguous. The CDR3 is made up of 13 amino acids. Between the trimmed V and J ends, which lost 7 bases and 0 bases, there was a span of 9 bases. CDR1 is SQVTM, CDR2 ANQGSEA, per germline. This CDR3 is CSGASPNTGELFF. As DNA, the CDR3 is TGCAGCGGTGCAAGCCCGAACACCGGGGAGCTGTTTTTT.

Ten or more counts support this clonotype. The J gene is TRBJ2-5, the V gene TRBV5-1; D unresolved. This CDR3 contains 13 residues. V shed 4 bases and J shed 4 bases, with 11 bases lying between them. Germline lookup yields CDR1 SGHRS and CDR2 YFSETQ. CDR3 coding DNA: TGCGCCAGCAGCCCCCGACGAGGAGAGACCCAGTACTTC. This gives the protein CASSPRRGETQYF.

This sequence joins TRBV6-1 and TRBJ1-3; D uncertain. V dropped 4 bases and J dropped 0 bases, with 10 bases sitting between them. The CDR3 contains 15 residues. Germline V gene data show CDR1 as MNHNS and CDR2 as SASEGT. This CDR3 is CASSGDPGSGNTIYF. The CDR3 bases are TGTGCCAGCAGTGGAGACCCGGGCTCTGGAAACACCATATATTTT.

The chain has TRBV7-2 and TRBJ2-5; D tentatively reads TRBD1 or TRBD2 (5 bases each). The CDR3 extends over 15 amino acids. The V gene's germline CDR1 is SGHTA and CDR2 FQGNSA. V was trimmed by 5 bases and J by 3 bases, leaving 16 bases between them. The CDR3: CASSVLGTTEETQYF. CDR3 DNA: TGTGCCAGCAGCGTACTGGGGACGACCGAAGAGACCCAGTACTTC.

This clonotype was observed many times. The CDR3 region is CASSPGQGSRSGANVLTF. The CDR3 DNA is TGTGCCAGCAGCCCCGGACAGGGGTCTCGCTCTGGGGCCAACGTCCTGACTTTC. The chain carries TRBV12-3 or TRBV12-4 and TRBJ2-6; 9 nucleotides align to TRBD1. This CDR3 has 18 amino acids. Trimming removed 6 bases from V and 0 bases from J; junction bases left unmatched: 9.